In its sample, the clone carrying this T cell receptor beta chain was seen many times. Its matching antigen is unknown. This CDR3 spans 14 amino acids. Germline lookup yields CDR1 SGHNT and CDR2 YYREEE (reference sequence). V shed 0 bases and J 8 bases; nucleotides not matched to a gene: 5. This sample was taken from a study of T cells after yellow fever vaccination. Study at large: SMART-Seq v4 Ultra Low Input prepared the low-cell-number fractions. Study-level points and caveats: Abundant bulk-derived clonotypes could contaminate FACS-sorted repertoires. When the response was secondary, it was weaker but reached its peak faster, day 5 versus 15.

5'RACE template switching added a universal primer site and UMIs to TCR cDNA. TCRdb reprocessed the 5' RACE reads via MiXCR and lists one record per CDR3 protein. The sample has 300,000 to 350,000 distinct CDR3 sequences; around 4.3% are singletons. V usage is TRBV5-4 and J usage is TRBJ2-4, with 7 bases lining up with TRBD2. This clonotype was sampled from a man aged 18 to 30 who received the YFV17D yellow fever vaccine. This specimen was PBMCs, taken 15 days after the yellow fever booster vaccination. CDR3 nucleotides: TGTGCCAGCAGCTTGGAGGGGCGGGGGTACATTCAGTACTTC. Translating gives CASSLEGRGYIQYF.